One and the same sample provided the 5 T cell receptor beta chains below, sequenced in a study of response to subunit inactivated influenza vaccine. Each CDR3 protein gets one entry after TCRdb re-called the RT-PCR reads with MiXCR. Of approximately 530,000 distinct CDR3 sequences in the sample, approximately 7.7% were seen once. The specimen was PBMCs from blood, collected 23 months after vaccination. The receptors were gathered from a man aged 45-69 years who received an inactivated influenza vaccine.

A few counts support this clonotype. The chain combines TRBV5-1 with TRBJ1-1, with D unresolved. CDR3 size: 14 residues. V was shortened by 1 base and J by 1 base, with 8 bases between the two germline ends. Germline assignment: CDR1 SGHRS and CDR2 YFSETQ. The CDR3 coding sequence is TGCGCCAGCAGCTTGCGGGCGACGAACACTGAAGCTTTCTTT. Protein sequence: CASSLRATNTEAFF.

This chain joins TRBV20-1 and TRBJ2-5; a weak D match, TRBD2 (6 bases). This CDR3 has 14 amino acids. V dropped 0 bases and J dropped 5 bases, with 13 bases sitting between them. CDR1 is DFQATT and CDR2 is SNEGSKA in the germline V gene (reference sequence). DNA of the CDR3: TGCAGTGCTAGAGACCCGACTAGTTTCGAGACCCAGTACTTC. As protein: CSARDPTSFETQYF.

This clonotype was picked up many times. V and J are TRBV3-1 and TRBJ2-1, with 12 positions matching TRBD2. This CDR3 is built from 19 residues. Trimming at V came to 6 bases and at J to 0 bases, leaving 12 bases not matched to a gene. From germline, CDR1 is LGHDT and CDR2 YNNKEL (reference sequence). CDR3 loop: CASRHIGLAGRPSYNEQFF. CDR3 sequence (DNA): TGTGCCAGCAGACACATCGGACTAGCGGGGCGACCCTCCTACAATGAGCAGTTCTTC.

This rearrangement joins TRBV10-1 to TRBJ2-7, with D hard to call. Germline CDR1 is WNHNN and CDR2 is SYGVQD (reference sequence). The CDR3 contains 13 residues. Trimming left V 10 bases short and J 0 bases short, with 13 bases between. DNA for the CDR3: TGCGCCACCAAAGGGTGGCACTCCTACGAGCAGTACTTC. It codes for CATKGWHSYEQYF.

This clonotype turned up a few times. V is TRBV12-3 or TRBV12-4 and J is TRBJ2-2; 8 bases agree with TRBD1. Trimming removed 6 bases from V and 5 bases from J; junction bases left unmatched: 8. CDR3 length: 15 amino acids. DNA of the CDR3: TGTGCCAGCAGACGTGACAGGGGAGATACCGGGGAGCTGTTTTTT. This translates into CASRRDRGDTGELFF.